This T cell receptor (beta chain) was profiled in a study of shared T cell receptors in the human thymus. Measured with immunoSEQ multiplex PCR; TCRdb has only the in-frame clones, and not every one. The table includes over 650,000 clones, more than 70% detected once. The CDR3 loop spans 16 amino acids. In germline, CDR1 is SGHDN, CDR2 FVKESK. The trim removed 3 bases at V and 6 bases at J, leaving 9 bases unmatched. The data were also submitted as part of a second study, on human thymus T cells. That paper notes: Donation came from healthy Finnish infants having corrective surgery for congenital heart defects. Resections obtained during corrective heart surgery supplied the thymus tissue. Gene usage (both V and J) appeared biased in thymic and blood repertoires. Thymic TCR repertoires of unrelated people reportedly overlapped highly.

This rearrangement joins TRBV14 to TRBJ2-2, with 8 bases that match TRBD1. The origin of this receptor is a boy in the first two years of life with a congenital heart defect. The sequenced material came from thymocytes. CDR3 sequence: CASSHGGQGVPGELFF. CDR3 coding DNA: TGTGCCAGCAGCCACGGAGGACAGGGCGTCCCCGGGGAGCTGTTTTTT.